These 16 T cell receptor beta chains were all obtained from the same sample, sequenced in a study of cytomegalovirus exposure and HLA in healthy donors. Assay: immunoSEQ multiplex PCR; the TCRdb copy retains only in-frame clones and omits some. The repertoire holds about 78,000 clones, with about 96% as singletons. The sequencing input was PBMCs. The receptors stem from a man aged 18-30 years in good health and CMV-seropositive.

The chain has TRBV5-1 and TRBJ1-2, with a possible D match to TRBD1 (5 bases). Germline V gene data show CDR1 as SGHRS and CDR2 as YFSETQ. CDR3 length equals 12 residues. V dropped 0 bases and J dropped 7 bases, with 7 bases sitting between them. In nucleotides, the CDR3 is TGCGCCAGCAGCTTGGCCAGGGTTGGCTACACCTTC. Protein sequence: CASSLARVGYTF.

The chain is built from TRBV28 and TRBJ1-2; D gene ambiguous. The V gene's germline CDR1 is MDHEN and CDR2 SYDVKM. Trimming removed 6 bases at V and 7 bases at J, with 15 bases between. This CDR3 comprises 13 residues. DNA of the CDR3: TGTGCCAGCAGGATCACTGCCGCGTCTGGCTACACCTTC. Translated: CASRITAASGYTF.

This CDR3 reads CASGRQGLYGYTF. CDR3 nucleotide sequence: TGTGCCAGCGGTCGACAGGGATTGTATGGCTACACCTTC. This chain joins TRBV28 and TRBJ1-2; 7 bases are shared with TRBD1. From germline, CDR1 is MDHEN and CDR2 SYDVKM. J lost 5 bases, V lost 8 bases, and 8 bases had no gene match. This CDR3 has 13 amino acids.

The chain has TRBV5-1 and TRBJ2-7; D gene ambiguous. V lost 2 bases and J 3 bases, leaving 6 bases between the germline ends. Germline values: CDR1 SGHRS, CDR2 YFSETQ. This CDR3 has 12 residues. The CDR3 coding sequence is TGCGCCAGCAGCTTAAACTTCTACGAGCAGTACTTC. Its translation is CASSLNFYEQYF.

This chain connects TRBV5-1 to TRBJ2-7; 7 nucleotides agree with TRBD1. Trimming cost V 0 bases and J 6 bases; bases outside gene matches: 3. The CDR3 has 13 amino acids. CDR1 and CDR2 from the germline V gene are SGHRS and YFSETQ. As DNA, the CDR3 is TGCGCCAGCAGCTTGGGGGCAGGGGGCGAGCAGTACTTC. Protein: CASSLGAGGEQYF.

The genes are TRBV28 and TRBJ1-2, with TRBD1 as a possible D gene (5 bases). Germline lookup yields CDR1 MDHEN and CDR2 SYDVKM. The CDR3 consists of 15 residues. The V and J ends lost 9 bases and 10 bases respectively, with 27 bases between them. CDR3 DNA: TGTGCCAGTAGCCCGGACATAGGGCCCTTCGTAGACTACACCTTC. This codes for CASSPDIGPFVDYTF.

The chain has TRBV2 and TRBJ1-5; weak D call: TRBD1 (5 bases). The germline CDR1 and CDR2 sequences are SNHLY and FYNNEI. Trimming removed 7 bases from V and 5 bases from J, with 12 bases in between. The CDR3 sequence is 13 residues long. CDR3 residues: CASNQGRDQPQHF. The CDR3, as DNA: TGTGCCAGCAACCAGGGCCGGGATCAGCCCCAGCATTTT.

J is TRBJ1-2 and V is TRBV6-5; D perhaps matches TRBD1 (6 bases). V gave up 2 bases and J gave up 6 bases, with 13 bases separating them. The CDR3 loop spans 14 amino acids. The germline V gene encodes CDR1 MNHEY and CDR2 SVGAGI. CDR3: CASSYVTGGDGYTF. Written as DNA, the CDR3 is TGTGCCAGCAGTTACGTTACGGGGGGCGATGGCTACACCTTC.

The chain is built from TRBV5-5 and TRBJ1-5; D is ambiguous. CDR1 is SGHKS, CDR2 YYEKEE, per germline (reference sequence). V was pared by 1 base and J by 4 bases, with 9 bases between. The CDR3 covers 14 residues. Here the CDR3 DNA reads TGTGCCAGCAGCTTGTCTTCGGAGAATCAGCCCCAGCATTTT. Its protein product is CASSLSSENQPQHF.

The J gene is TRBJ2-1, the V gene TRBV6-4; 7 positions match TRBD1. The CDR3 sequence is 15 residues long. Germline CDR1 and CDR2: MRHNA and SNTAGT. Trimming at V came to 0 bases and at J to 12 bases, leaving 11 bases not matched to a gene. The CDR3 DNA is TGTGCCAGCAGTGACTCAGCAGGACAGGTAATGAGGCAGTTCTTC. Protein product: CASSDSAGQVMRQFF.

J is TRBJ2-7 and V is TRBV4-2; 7 nucleotides line up with TRBD2. From germline, CDR1 is LGHNA and CDR2 YNFKEQ. This CDR3 region has 15 residues. V was clipped by 4 bases and J by 3 bases; unmatched bases: 9. The CDR3 sequence: CASSPEGGANYEQYF. CDR3 DNA: TGTGCCAGCAGCCCAGAGGGAGGGGCTAACTACGAGCAGTACTTC.

J is TRBJ1-3 and V is TRBV2, with D perhaps matching TRBD1 (5 bases). Germline V gene data show CDR1 as SNHLY and CDR2 as FYNNEI. This CDR3 is 13 amino acids long. V was clipped by 7 bases and J by 5 bases, with 12 bases between them. Here the CDR3 reads CASTVGARNTIYF. The DNA for the CDR3 is TGTGCCAGCACTGTTGGGGCCCGAAACACCATATATTTT. Based on the CDR3 plus reference TRBV2 and TRBJ1-3, the full variable domain is EPEVTQTPSHQVTQMGQEVILRCVPISNHLYFYWYRQILGQKVEFLVSFYNNEISEKSEIFDDQFSVERPDGSNFTLKIRSTKLEDSAMYFCASTVGARNTIYFGEGSWLTVV.

This chain connects TRBV29-1 to TRBJ2-1; TRBD2 agrees at 15 bases. The CDR3 consists of 16 residues. Germline V gene lookup returns CDR1 SQVTM and CDR2 ANQGSEA. V shed 6 bases, J shed 4 bases, and the junction held 7 bases outside the gene matches. Here the CDR3 reads CSVGGTSGRNYNEQFF. The CDR3 DNA reads as TGCAGCGTCGGCGGGACTAGCGGGAGGAATTACAATGAGCAGTTCTTC.

The V gene is TRBV5-1, the J gene TRBJ2-2; the D is unclear. The V gene's germline CDR1 is SGHRS and CDR2 YFSETQ. The CDR3 has 16 residues. Trimming removed 1 base at V and 1 base at J, with 11 bases between. CDR3 protein: CASSLSYVLNTGELFF. The CDR3 DNA is TGCGCCAGCAGCTTGTCCTACGTCTTGAACACCGGGGAGCTGTTTTTT.

This clone occurred once. The genes are TRBV15 and TRBJ1-2; 8 bases are a match to TRBD1. V shed 0 bases, J shed 3 bases, and the junction held 9 bases outside the gene matches. CDR3 size: 17 residues. Per germline, CDR1 LNHNV and CDR2 YYDKDF (reference sequence). For the CDR3, the DNA is TGTGCCACCAGCAGAGAGGCTACAGGGGGTATTGACTATGGCTACACCTTC. This codes for CATSREATGGIDYGYTF.

This clone was detected only once. This chain links TRBV5-1 with TRBJ1-2; 10 bases align to TRBD1. Trimming cost V 3 bases and J 7 bases; bases outside gene matches: 12. Per the germline V gene, CDR1 is SGHRS and CDR2 is YFSETQ. CDR3 length: 16 amino acids. The CDR3 sequence: CASSWGTGELPFGYTF. CDR3 bases: TGCGCCAGCAGCTGGGGGACAGGGGAATTGCCCTTTGGCTACACCTTC.